The rows below give T cell receptor beta chains drawn from one sample of a study of T-cell reconstitution after alpha-beta-depleted transplantation in children. TCRdb reprocessed the PCR reads with MiXCR, giving one entry per CDR3 protein. Among some 440,000 distinct CDR3 sequences listed, about a sixth were seen once. The input for sequencing was PBMCs, mostly from graft donor cells, taken 360 days after TCRalphabeta/CD19-depleted stem cell transplant. These receptors all come from a boy younger than two who had a stem cell transplant for Wiskott-Aldrich syndrome, so the T cells may come from the graft donor. CDR3s include the opening cysteine and the closing phenylalanine or tryptophan. A D gene is named only where the DNA matches it firmly. The size of a clone is reported for some rows only, either as once, few or many, or as a class for expanded clones.

size,V,D,length,J,DNA,CDR3
few,TRBV29-1,-,11,TRBJ2-2,TGCAGCGCCTACAGGGCGGGGGAGCTGTTTTTT,CSAYRAGELFF
few,TRBV24-1,-,16,TRBJ2-2,TGTGCCACCAGTGCTATCCGGGCGGCGAACACCGGGGAGCTGTTTTTT,CATSAIRAANTGELFF
-,TRBV29-1,TRBD2,13,TRBJ2-7,TGCAGCGCCGGGACTAGCGGTACCTACGAGCAGTACTTC,CSAGTSGTYEQYF
many,TRBV12-3/TRBV12-4,TRBD2,16,TRBJ2-2,TGTGCCAGCAGTTTTATGGGACTAGCGAACCCCGGGGAGCTGTTTTTT,CASSFMGLANPGELFF
many,TRBV5-1,TRBD1,15,TRBJ2-5,TGCGCCAGCAGCTTCTACTCACAGGGGTGGGAGACCCAGTACTTC,CASSFYSQGWETQYF
few,TRBV21-1,-,16,TRBJ2-5,TGTGCCAGCAGCAAAGGCCTCAGGGGGCCTTCTGAGACCCAGTACTTC,CASSKGLRGPSETQYF
few,TRBV7-9,-,13,TRBJ2-3,TGTGCCAGCAGCTTAGATAGCGGAGATACGCAGTATTTT,CASSLDSGDTQYF
-,TRBV7-8,TRBD1,15,TRBJ2-5,TGTGCCAGCAGCTTAGCGCCGGGACAGTCAGAGACCCAGTACTTC,CASSLAPGQSETQYF
-,TRBV12-5,-,17,TRBJ2-5,TGTGCTAGTGGGTACCCATCTGGGATGGGTAAACAAGAGACCCAGTACTTC,CASGYPSGMGKQETQYF
-,TRBV20-1,TRBD2,20,TRBJ2-2,TGCAGTGCTAGACCTCGGACTAGCGGGAGGCTCGGGCGTAACACCGGGGAGCTGTTTTTT,CSARPRTSGRLGRNTGELFF
few,TRBV12-3/TRBV12-4,-,14,TRBJ2-7,TGTGCCAGCAGCCGGACCTACGACTCCTACGAGCAGTACTTC,CASSRTYDSYEQYF
-,TRBV4-3,-,14,TRBJ2-1,TGCGCCAGCAGCCAAGATAGGCTTAACAATGAGCAGTTCTTC,CASSQDRLNNEQFF
-,TRBV25-1,-,16,TRBJ2-5,TGTGCCAGCAGTTATGAGGCTAGCGTGTACCAAGAGACCCAGTACTTC,CASSYEASVYQETQYF
few,TRBV7-6,-,15,TRBJ2-7,TGTGCCAGCAGCCTCTTTCATCGGTCGGGCTACGAGCAGTACTTC,CASSLFHRSGYEQYF
few,TRBV28,-,14,TRBJ2-7,TGTGCCAGCAGCTCTCACGGAGGAACCTACGAGCAGTACTTC,CASSSHGGTYEQYF
many,TRBV7-9,-,13,TRBJ2-2,TGTGCCAGCAGCTTAATCGCGACCGGGGAGCTGTTTTTT,CASSLIATGELFF
-,TRBV5-1,-,16,TRBJ2-3,TGCGCCAGCAGCTTGGTGGCTAGCACTAGCACAGATACGCAGTATTTT,CASSLVASTSTDTQYF
-,TRBV10-1,TRBD2,15,TRBJ2-1,TGCGCCAGCAGTGAGAGGCCTAGCGGGATGAATGAGCAGTTCTTC,CASSERPSGMNEQFF
-,TRBV29-1,TRBD1,11,TRBJ1-4,TGCAGCGCGTTAGTGGGACAGGGTCTGTTTTTT,CSALVGQGLFF
-,TRBV10-3,-,13,TRBJ1-6,TGTGCCATCAGTGCGGGGGGAAATTCACCCCTCCACTTT,CAISAGGNSPLHF
-,TRBV2,TRBD2,16,TRBJ2-2,TGTGCCAGCATATTCGAAAGGACTAGCGGGGCCGGGGAGCTGTTTTTT,CASIFERTSGAGELFF
-,TRBV27,TRBD1,15,TRBJ1-1,TGTGCCAGCACCAGAAAGACAGGGGTGAACACTGAAGCTTTCTTT,CASTRKTGVNTEAFF
few,TRBV6-1,-,14,TRBJ1-2,TGTGCCAGCAGAACTTACATGGAGGTGGGGGGCTACACCTTC,CASRTYMEVGGYTF
-,TRBV7-9,-,16,TRBJ2-1,TGTGCCAGCAGCTCGAACCCCCGAACAGGGCGCAATGAGCAGTTCTTC,CASSSNPRTGRNEQFF
few,TRBV3-1,-,15,TRBJ2-5,TGTGCCAGCAGCCAAGTTCGGGGTAGCAGCGAGACCCAGTACTTC,CASSQVRGSSETQYF
few,TRBV4-3,-,16,TRBJ1-5,TGCGCCAGCAGCCAAGAATTAGGGGGAAGCAATCAGCCCCAGCATTTT,CASSQELGGSNQPQHF
few,TRBV11-2,-,14,TRBJ2-1,TGTGCCAGCAGCACCCGAGGTAGCACGGATGAGCAGTTCTTC,CASSTRGSTDEQFF
few,TRBV3-1,-,14,TRBJ2-3,TGTGCCAGCAGCCGACGGGGATTCACAGATACGCAGTATTTT,CASSRRGFTDTQYF
-,TRBV12-3/TRBV12-4,-,15,TRBJ2-3,TGTGCCAGCAGTGCCGTGTTGAGGGAGGCCGATACGCAGTATTTT,CASSAVLREADTQYF
few,TRBV4-3,-,16,TRBJ2-3,TGCGCCAGCAGCCCTGGACAGGGAGGGGGTGCAGATACGCAGTATTTT,CASSPGQGGGADTQYF
-,TRBV18,-,15,TRBJ2-3,TGTGCCAGCTCACGACGGGGGAATTCCGGGGATACGCAGTATTTT,CASSRRGNSGDTQYF
-,TRBV4-1,TRBD1,18,TRBJ2-5,TGCGCCAGCAGCCAAGTCATTTTTTTGGGGGACAGACTAGAGACCCAGTACTTC,CASSQVIFLGDRLETQYF
-,TRBV3-1,-,15,TRBJ2-7,TGTGCCAGCAGCCAAGGACGCGTGAAGGCCCACGAGCAGTACTTC,CASSQGRVKAHEQYF
few,TRBV7-9,TRBD1,15,TRBJ2-2,TGTGCCAGCAGGGCAGGGGGAAGGAACACCGGGGAGCTGTTTTTT,CASRAGGRNTGELFF
-,TRBV24-1,TRBD1,15,TRBJ2-1,TGTGCCACCAGTGACCCCGGGGACAGGGTTAATGAGCAGTTCTTC,CATSDPGDRVNEQFF
-,TRBV5-1,-,15,TRBJ2-5,TGCGCCAGCAGCTTAAGACAGGGAGGTGTGGAGACCCAGTACTTC,CASSLRQGGVETQYF
few,TRBV6-5,-,13,TRBJ1-1,TGTGCCAGCAGTTACAGCCGGAACACTGAAGCTTTCTTT,CASSYSRNTEAFF
few,TRBV18,-,19,TRBJ2-1,TGTGCCAGCTCCGCCCTTCACCTCGCTCCAACCGGCGTACTCAATGAGCAGTTCTTC,CASSALHLAPTGVLNEQFF
few,TRBV4-2,TRBD2,17,TRBJ2-5,TGTGCCAGCAGCCTCTCCCCGACTAGCCGGGGGCAAGAGACCCAGTACTTC,CASSLSPTSRGQETQYF
-,TRBV5-1,-,13,TRBJ2-3,TGCGCCAGCAGGTTTGAGCAGGAAGATACGCAGTATTTT,CASRFEQEDTQYF
-,TRBV12-3/TRBV12-4,-,14,TRBJ1-5,TGTGCCAGCACCCGGGACATCTTTGATCAGCCCCAGCATTTT,CASTRDIFDQPQHF
-,TRBV29-1,-,14,TRBJ2-7,TGCAGCGTTGATAGAGGTGGCAAGTACTACGAGCAGTACTTC,CSVDRGGKYYEQYF
-,TRBV4-1,TRBD1,13,TRBJ2-1,TGCGCCAGCAGCCGCCCGGGACAGGGGGCGCGGTTCTTC,CASSRPGQGARFF
-,TRBV6-1,TRBD2,17,TRBJ2-5,TGTGCCAGCAGTAAACTGACTAGCGGGGGCGGGTTTGAGACCCAGTACTTC,CASSKLTSGGGFETQYF
-,TRBV4-1,-,13,TRBJ2-5,TGCGCCAGCGCAGGATCGGGGAAGGAGACCCAGTACTTC,CASAGSGKETQYF
few,TRBV6-5,TRBD2,15,TRBJ2-1,TGTGCCAGCAGTTACAGCGGGGGGCTCTACAATGAGCAGTTCTTC,CASSYSGGLYNEQFF
few,TRBV7-2,TRBD2,14,TRBJ2-3,TGTGCCAGCAGCCAAGCGGGAAGTTTGGATACGCAGTATTTT,CASSQAGSLDTQYF
few,TRBV6-1,-,14,TRBJ2-7,TGTGCCAGCAGTAAAGCAGGGGATCAGTACGAGCAGTACTTC,CASSKAGDQYEQYF